The text below deals with one T cell receptor beta chain. This receptor's antigen is unknown. Base qualities are not recorded, but no much larger clone differs from it by a single base. From the cysteine up to the phenylalanine, the CDR3 has a length of 15 residues. This entry keeps only the CDR3 DNA: 45 bases, framed from base 1. V drops 3 bases and J drops 4 bases, leaving 15 bases in between. Sequences MDHEN (CDR1) and SYDVKM (CDR2) are obtained from the germline V gene. The data belong to a study of siplizumab effects on memory and regulatory T cells (dated by TCRdb to between 2019 and 2020). Regarding the complete study: The effect of the anti-CD2 antibody siplizumab on alloreactive T-cell subsets was examined in allogeneic mixed lymphocyte reactions constructed from human PBMCs.

Library prep was done by the immunoSEQ multiplex PCR assay. Each sample had some 9.7 x 10^4 TCR templates assayed by the deep sequencing platform. Genomic DNA extracted from sorted T cells was used for TCRbeta CDR3 sequencing. The study's processing was this. Clonal analysis of TCRbeta CDR3 data was done in the R programming language. Unstimulated samples were compared with post-reaction CFSE-low samples to define alloreactive CD4+ and CD8+ clones. Regulatory or non-regulatory origin was assigned to alloreactive CD4+ clones by matching of sequences to sorted unstimulated Treg and non-Treg repertoires. In its TCRdb copy, this immuneACCESS table keeps in-frame sequences only and misses some clones. Where compared with another copy, unresolved V genes explain less than half of these, and the others have no known cause. V and J calls plus clone size are reproduced from that table; the DNA served to infer D and trimming. The table for this sample lists 80,000 to 95,000 clones; over 90% of them were counted only once. The ten largest account for roughly 20% of the sample.

Sorted unstimulated T cells, along with proliferating T cells recovered from mixed lymphocyte reactions, underwent TCRbeta CDR3 sequencing. Fresh whole blood from around 11 HLA-typed healthy donors was used to isolate PBMCs. The paper's findings and limits, for the study overall: Among mappable alloreactive CD4+ clones, the Treg-derived fraction averaged about 70% with siplizumab versus 25% to 30% in control reactions. About 75-97% of proliferating CD4+ or CD8+ clones could not be given a naive or memory phenotype. No functional confirmation was obtained for the suppressive function of proliferating Tregs from siplizumab cultures. Because sequences at frequencies below about 10^-5 were poorly captured, only a minor fraction of alloreactive clones could be mapped back to unstimulated subsets. The cumulative frequency of alloreactive sequences traceable to unstimulated CD4+ memory T cells was significantly reduced by siplizumab. Compared with memory T cells, unstimulated naive T cells appeared more diverse, and naive cells seemed to make a substantial contribution to the alloresponse.

The receptor comes from a human donor in good health. The sample comprised CD8+ T cells sorted from blood. The chain joins TRBV28 to TRBJ1-2; the D gene is unclear. The base sequence is TGTGCCAGCAGTTTCGCTAAGGGCGTGGGCTATGGCTACACCTTC. Translated, it gives CASSFAKGVGYGYTF.